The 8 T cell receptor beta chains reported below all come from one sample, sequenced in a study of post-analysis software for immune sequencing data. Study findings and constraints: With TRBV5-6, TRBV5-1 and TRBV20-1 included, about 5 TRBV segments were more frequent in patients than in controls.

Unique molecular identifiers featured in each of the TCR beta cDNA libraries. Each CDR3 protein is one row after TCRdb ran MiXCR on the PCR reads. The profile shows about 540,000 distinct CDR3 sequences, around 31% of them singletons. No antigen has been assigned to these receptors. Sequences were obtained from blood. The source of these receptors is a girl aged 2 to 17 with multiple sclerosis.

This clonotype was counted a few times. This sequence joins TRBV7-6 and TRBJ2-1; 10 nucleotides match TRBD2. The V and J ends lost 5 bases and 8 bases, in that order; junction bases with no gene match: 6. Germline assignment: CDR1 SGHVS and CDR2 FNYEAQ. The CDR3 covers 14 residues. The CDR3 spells CASSTQRGGYEQFF. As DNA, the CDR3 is TGTGCCAGCAGCACACAGCGGGGGGGCTATGAGCAGTTCTTC.

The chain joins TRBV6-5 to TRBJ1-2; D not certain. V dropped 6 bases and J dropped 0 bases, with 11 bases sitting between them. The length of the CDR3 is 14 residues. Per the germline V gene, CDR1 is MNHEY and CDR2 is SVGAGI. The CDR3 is CASSPTAANYGYTF. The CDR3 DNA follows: TGTGCCAGCAGCCCTACCGCAGCTAACTATGGCTACACCTTC.

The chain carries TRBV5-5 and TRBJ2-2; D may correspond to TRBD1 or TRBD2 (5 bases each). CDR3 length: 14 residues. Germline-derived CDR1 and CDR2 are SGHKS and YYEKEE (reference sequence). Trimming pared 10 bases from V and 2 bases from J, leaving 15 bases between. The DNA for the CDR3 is TGTGCCGACGGGGATGGGGGTAACACCGGGGAGCTGTTTTTT. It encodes CADGDGGNTGELFF.

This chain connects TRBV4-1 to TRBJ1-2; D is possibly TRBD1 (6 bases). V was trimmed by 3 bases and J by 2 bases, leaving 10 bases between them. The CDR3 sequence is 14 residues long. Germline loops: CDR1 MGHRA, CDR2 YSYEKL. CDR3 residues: CASSQATGNYGYTF. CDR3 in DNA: TGCGCCAGCAGCCAGGCTACAGGGAACTATGGCTACACCTTC.

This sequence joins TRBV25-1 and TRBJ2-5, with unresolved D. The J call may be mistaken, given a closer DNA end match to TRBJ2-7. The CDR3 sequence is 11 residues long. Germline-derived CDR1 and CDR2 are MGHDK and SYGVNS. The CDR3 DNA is TGTGCCAGCAGGGGGTATTACGAGCAGTACTTC. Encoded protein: CASRGYYEQYF.

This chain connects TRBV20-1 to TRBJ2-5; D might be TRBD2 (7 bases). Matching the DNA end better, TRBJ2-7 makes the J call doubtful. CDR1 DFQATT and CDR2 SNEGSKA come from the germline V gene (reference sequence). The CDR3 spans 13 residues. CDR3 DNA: TGCAGTGCTAGAAAGGCGGGGGCCTTCGAGCAGTACTTC. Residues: CSARKAGAFEQYF.

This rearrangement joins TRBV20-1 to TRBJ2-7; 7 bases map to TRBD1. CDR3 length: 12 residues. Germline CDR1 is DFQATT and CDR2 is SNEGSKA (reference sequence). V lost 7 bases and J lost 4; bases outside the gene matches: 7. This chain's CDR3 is CSVSRQGYEQYF. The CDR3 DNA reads TGCAGTGTTTCCCGACAGGGTTACGAGCAGTACTTC.

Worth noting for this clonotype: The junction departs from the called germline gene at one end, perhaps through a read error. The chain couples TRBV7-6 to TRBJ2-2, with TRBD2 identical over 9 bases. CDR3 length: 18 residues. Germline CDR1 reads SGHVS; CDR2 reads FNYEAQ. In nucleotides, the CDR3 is TGTGCCAGCAGCTTACAACCGGTAGCGGGGGCGAACACCGGGGAGCGGTTTTTT. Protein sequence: CASSLQPVAGANTGERFF.